One and the same sample provided the 20 T cell receptor beta chains below, sequenced in a study of blood T cell repertoires in COVID-19. Produced via immunoSEQ multiplex PCR; TCRdb's table is partial and in-frame only. The table records over 85,000 clones, 70% to 90% of them present only once. Sequenced material: peripheral blood. The source is a human donor with COVID-19, enrolled during active disease. The donor label of this sample is uncertain.

This clone appeared once. In nucleotides, the CDR3 is TGTGCCAGCAGCATAAGCAGGGGGCGTTGGTATGGCTACACCTTC. Translation: CASSISRGRWYGYTF. The chain is built from TRBV5-6 and TRBJ1-2; 8 nucleotides match TRBD1. Germline V gene data show CDR1 as SGHDT and CDR2 as YYEEEE. The J segment lost 5 bases and the V segment lost 4 bases, leaving 10 bases of the junction unmatched. The CDR3 length is 15 residues.

The chain recombines TRBV19 with TRBJ1-2; TRBD1 matches 7 bases. Unmatched junction bases numbered 5, after V lost 4 bases and J lost 0 bases. Germline values: CDR1 LNHDA, CDR2 SQIVND (reference sequence). The CDR3 is made up of 15 amino acids. CDR3 protein: CASSRGTAANYGYTF. The CDR3 DNA is TGTGCCAGTAGTAGAGGGACAGCAGCTAACTATGGCTACACCTTC.

The chain combines TRBV6-4 with TRBJ2-5; perhaps TRBD2 as D (6 bases). Germline CDR1 is MRHNA and CDR2 is SNTAGT. CDR3 length: 13 amino acids. V was cut by 8 bases and J by 1 base, with 11 bases left in between. The chain's CDR3 is CASPRGSQETQYF. The CDR3 nucleotides read TGTGCCAGCCCCCGGGGGTCCCAAGAGACCCAGTACTTC.

The chain carries TRBV5-5 and TRBJ2-5; perhaps TRBD2 as D (6 bases). Deletions cut 3 bases from V and 3 bases from J, with 18 bases between. Germline-derived CDR1 and CDR2 are SGHKS and YYEKEE (reference sequence). CDR3 length: 16 amino acids. The CDR3 is CASSSGLGLLKETQYF. Written as DNA, the CDR3 is TGTGCCAGCAGCTCGGGCCTGGGACTCTTAAAAGAGACCCAGTACTTC.

The chain has TRBV2 and TRBJ2-5; D is undetermined. Per germline, CDR1 SNHLY and CDR2 FYNNEI. The CDR3 loop spans 13 amino acids. Trimming removed 6 bases from V and 2 bases from J, with 10 bases in between. CDR3 residues: CASSPLEQETQYF. CDR3 nucleotide sequence: TGTGCCAGCAGCCCCCTCGAGCAAGAGACCCAGTACTTC.

V and J are TRBV9 and TRBJ2-3, with D perhaps TRBD2 (6 bases). Germline CDR1 and CDR2: SGDLS and YYNGEE. Trimming took off 0 bases at V and 4 bases at J, with 9 bases between the two ends. The CDR3 runs to 14 residues. This chain's CDR3 is CASSVAGGADTQYF. In DNA form, the CDR3 reads TGTGCCAGCAGCGTAGCTGGAGGGGCAGATACGCAGTATTTT. The variable domain in full, with the rest retrieved from reference TRBV9 and TRBJ2-3, is DSGVTQTPKHLITATGQRVTLRCSPRSGDLSVYWYQQSLDQGLQFLIQYYNGEERAKGNILERFSAQQFPDLHSELNLSSLELGDSALYFCASSVAGGADTQYFGPGTRLTVL.

This chain connects TRBV28 to TRBJ1-2; D ambiguous. The germline V gene has CDR1 MDHEN and CDR2 SYDVKM. This CDR3 contains 14 residues. The germline V and J ends were trimmed by 1 base and 0 bases, with 6 bases remaining between them. CDR3 in amino acids: CASSLLAANYGYTF. In DNA, the CDR3 is TGTGCCAGCAGTTTATTGGCCGCTAACTATGGCTACACCTTC.

The DNA of the CDR3 is TGTGCCAGCACCCGACAGGGGAGCAATCAGCCCCAGCATTTT. This sequence encodes CASTRQGSNQPQHF. The rearrangement links TRBV2 to TRBJ1-5, with 8 bases lining up with TRBD1. The V segment lost 7 bases and the J segment 1 base; nucleotides outside the gene matches: 3. Germline V gene data show CDR1 as SNHLY and CDR2 as FYNNEI. This CDR3 contains 14 residues.

The CDR3 DNA sequence: TGTGCTAGCGGGATAGGGGGTGGCTACACCTTC. Translated: CASGIGGGYTF. The chain is built from TRBV12-5 and TRBJ1-2; D possibly corresponds to TRBD1 (6 bases). This CDR3 is 11 amino acids long. Germline V lookup: CDR1 LGHNT, CDR2 FRNRAP. Trimming cost V 9 bases and J 7 bases, with 12 bases left between them.

This sequence joins TRBV6-5 and TRBJ1-3; 8 nucleotides align to TRBD1. The length of the CDR3 is 14 residues. The germline CDR1 and CDR2 sequences are MNHEY and SVGAGI. The V segment lost 5 bases and the J segment 4 bases; nucleotides outside the gene matches: 4. The CDR3 bases are TGTGCCAGCAGTCCCAGGGGGCCGGGAAACACCATATATTTT. This translates into CASSPRGPGNTIYF.

The chain has TRBV13 and TRBJ1-2; D is unclear. The ends were cut back, 2 bases at V and 2 bases at J, with 6 bases in the middle. CDR3 length: 13 residues. CDR1 and CDR2 from the germline V gene are PRHDT and FYEKMQ (reference sequence). The chain's CDR3 is CASSLLGNYGYTF. The CDR3 DNA is TGTGCCAGCAGCTTACTGGGCAACTATGGCTACACCTTC.

This clone has only one observation. The chain is built from TRBV12-5 and TRBJ2-2; 12 bases fit TRBD2. The V gene end was trimmed by 1 base and the J gene end by 5 bases; junction bases not matched to a gene: 26. Germline CDR1 reads LGHNT; CDR2 reads FRNRAP. There are 24 residues in the CDR3. The CDR3 coding sequence is TGTGCTAGTGGTTTGGCTCCCCCCAGGGGCCACCCGCAGACTAGCGGGAGACGAACCGGGGAGCTGTTTTTT. This encodes CASGLAPPRGHPQTSGRRTGELFF.

The chain has TRBV4-2 and TRBJ2-5; 7 nucleotides match TRBD2. J gave up 1 base and V 1 base, and 9 bases lay outside the gene matches. The CDR3 length is 17 residues. Germline CDR1 reads LGHNA; CDR2 reads YNFKEQ. CDR3 sequence reads: CASSQGFSGRTQETQYF. In DNA, the CDR3 is TGTGCCAGCAGCCAAGGCTTTAGCGGGCGCACCCAAGAGACCCAGTACTTC.

This chain links TRBV6-5 with TRBJ1-1; 9 positions match TRBD1. Trimming took 7 bases from V and 5 from J; bases not matched to a gene: 5. CDR3 length equals 13 residues. In germline, CDR1 is MNHEY, CDR2 SVGAGI. CDR3 amino acids: CASTWTGETEAFF. CDR3 coding DNA: TGTGCCAGCACCTGGACAGGGGAGACTGAAGCTTTCTTT.

This clone turned up a few times. The J gene is TRBJ2-2, the V gene TRBV11-2, with 10 positions matching TRBD2. The V segment lost 1 base and the J segment 4 bases; nucleotides outside the gene matches: 6. CDR1 is SGHAT, CDR2 FQNNGV, per germline. The CDR3 is 17 residues long. The chain's CDR3 is CASSLAAGGSGTGELFF. The CDR3 nucleotides are TGTGCCAGCAGCTTAGCAGCGGGGGGGTCCGGCACCGGGGAGCTGTTTTTT. The whole variable domain, filled in from reference TRBV11-2 and TRBJ2-2, reads EAGVAQSPRYKIIEKRQSVAFWCNPISGHATLYWYQQILGQGPKLLIQFQNNGVVDDSQLPKDRFSAERLKGVDSTLKIQPAKLEDSAVYLCASSLAAGGSGTGELFFGEGSRLTVL.

The rearrangement joins TRBV12-3 or TRBV12-4 to TRBJ1-5; D is perhaps TRBD1 (6 bases). With 3 bases removed from V and 8 bases from J, the gap between germline ends came to 8 bases. The CDR3 is 12 residues long. DNA for the CDR3: TGTGCCAGCAGTTTGGGGGACAAGCCCCAGCATTTT. Translating gives CASSLGDKPQHF.

The chain recombines TRBV5-1 with TRBJ2-7; D unresolved. V lost 4 bases and J lost 2, with 16 bases in between. The CDR3 consists of 15 residues. Germline V CDR1 and CDR2: SGHRS, YFSETQ. The CDR3 protein is CASSESTLGAYEQYF. CDR3 coding DNA: TGCGCCAGCAGCGAATCAACTCTGGGCGCCTACGAGCAGTACTTC.

The gene calls are TRBV12-3 or TRBV12-4 and TRBJ1-1, with D hard to call. The V end was cut by 7 bases, the J end by 0 bases, with 9 bases between. CDR3 size: 13 residues. The DNA for the CDR3 is TGTGCCAGCATTGTTGAGATGAACACTGAAGCTTTCTTT. As protein: CASIVEMNTEAFF.

The chain couples TRBV2 to TRBJ2-2, with D hard to call. The CDR3 consists of 12 residues. The V gene's germline CDR1 is SNHLY and CDR2 FYNNEI. V was trimmed by 5 bases and J by 5 bases, leaving 6 bases between them. CDR3 in DNA: TGTGCCAGCAGTCGTAATACCGGGGAGCTGTTTTTT. As protein: CASSRNTGELFF.

This chain links TRBV11-2 with TRBJ2-7; D gene unclear. CDR3 size: 11 residues. V lost 1 base, J lost 4 bases, and 2 bases lay in between. Germline V gene lookup returns CDR1 SGHAT and CDR2 FQNNGV. Written as DNA, the CDR3 is TGTGCCAGCAGCTTAGCTTACGAGCAGTACTTC. Residues: CASSLAYEQYF.